Detailed here is one T cell receptor (beta chain). There were TCR beta CDR3 regions amplified from RNA transcripts. The HTBI primer set served for first-round RT-PCR of the TCR CDR3. Via MiXCR, TCRdb re-called the multiplex PCR reads, giving one row per CDR3 protein. The repertoire holds 130,000 to 150,000 distinct CDR3 sequences, with around 20% as singletons. These data belong to a study of T cells in Graves' hyperthyroidism and ophthalmopathy. The V and J ends lost 3 bases and 8 bases respectively, with 8 bases between them. The CDR3 is made up of 13 amino acids. Germline V CDR1 and CDR2: MNHEY, SVGAGI.

This receptor was taken from a woman in her fifties or sixties with Graves' hyperthyroidism that later progressed to Graves' ophthalmopathy. The chain links TRBV6-5 to TRBJ1-6; D call uncertain. The source material was blood. The chain's CDR3 is CASSYARDSPLHF. The CDR3, as DNA: TGTGCCAGCAGTTATGCCCGGGATTCACCCCTCCACTTT.